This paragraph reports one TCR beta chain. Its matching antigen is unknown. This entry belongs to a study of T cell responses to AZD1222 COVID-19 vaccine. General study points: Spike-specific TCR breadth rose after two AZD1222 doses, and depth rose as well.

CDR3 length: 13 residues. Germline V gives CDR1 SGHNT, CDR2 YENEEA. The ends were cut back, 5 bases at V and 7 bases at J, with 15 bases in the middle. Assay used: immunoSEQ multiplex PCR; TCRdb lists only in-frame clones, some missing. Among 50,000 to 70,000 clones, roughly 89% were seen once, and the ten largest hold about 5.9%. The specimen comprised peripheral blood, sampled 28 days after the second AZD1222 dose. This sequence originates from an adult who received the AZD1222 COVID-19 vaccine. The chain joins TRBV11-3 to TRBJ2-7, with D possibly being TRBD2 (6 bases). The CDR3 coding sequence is TGTGCCAGCAGCCGCACGAGGGCGGGGGAGCAGTACTTC. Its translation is CASSRTRAGEQYF.